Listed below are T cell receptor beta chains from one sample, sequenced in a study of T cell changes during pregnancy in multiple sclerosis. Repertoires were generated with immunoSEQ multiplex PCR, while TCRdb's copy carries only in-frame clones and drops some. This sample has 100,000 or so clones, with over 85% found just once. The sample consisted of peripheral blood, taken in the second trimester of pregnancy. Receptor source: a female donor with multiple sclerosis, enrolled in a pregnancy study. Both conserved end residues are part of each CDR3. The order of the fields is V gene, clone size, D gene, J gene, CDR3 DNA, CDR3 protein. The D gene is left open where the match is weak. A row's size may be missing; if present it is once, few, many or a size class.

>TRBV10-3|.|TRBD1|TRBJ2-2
TGTGCCATCAGTTCCAGGGGGCTCGACACCGGGGAGCTGTTTTTT
CAISSRGLDTGELFF
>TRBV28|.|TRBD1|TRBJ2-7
TGTGCCAGCAGTTTATGGGACAGGGGCCCATCCTACGAGCAGTACTTC
CASSLWDRGPSYEQYF
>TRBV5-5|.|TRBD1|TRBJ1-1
TGTGCCAGCAGCAGTCCCCATTTGACAGGGACTGAAGCTTTCTTT
CASSSPHLTGTEAFF
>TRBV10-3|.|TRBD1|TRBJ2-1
TGTGCCATCAGTGTTCGGACAGGGGACAATGAGCAGTTCTTC
CAISVRTGDNEQFF
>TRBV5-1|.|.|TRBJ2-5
TGCGCCAGCACTGATATGTCTGCAGGTTTAGAGACCCAGTACTTC
CASTDMSAGLETQYF
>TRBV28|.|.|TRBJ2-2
TGTGCCAGCCGGGACTTCGCGACCGGGGAGCTGTTTTTT
CASRDFATGELFF
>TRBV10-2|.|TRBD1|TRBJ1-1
TGCGCCAGCAGTGACCGAGACAGGGCGGCCACTGAAGCTTTCTTT
CASSDRDRAATEAFF
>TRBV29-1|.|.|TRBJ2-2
TGCAGCGTTGTTTTGTTCGCGAACACCGGGGAGCTGTTTTTT
CSVVLFANTGELFF
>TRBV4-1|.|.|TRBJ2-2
TGCGCCAGCAGCCAAGAGACGGGTTCGAACACCGGGGAGCTGTTTTTT
CASSQETGSNTGELFF
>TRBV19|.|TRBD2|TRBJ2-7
TGTGCCAGTAGCGGGAGTAGGCGGCTAGCGGGACCTCCCTACGAGCAGTACTTC
CASSGSRRLAGPPYEQYF
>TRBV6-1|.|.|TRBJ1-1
TGTGCCAGCAGTGTGGCAGGGGCCCTGAACACTGAAGCTTTCTTT
CASSVAGALNTEAFF
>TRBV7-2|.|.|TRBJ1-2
TGTGCCAGCAGCTTTTCCGGGGTCGGCGGCTACACCTTC
CASSFSGVGGYTF
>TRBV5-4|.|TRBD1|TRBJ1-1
TGTGCCAGCAGCCCCGAGGGGGCAGGGAACACTGAAGCTTTCTTT
CASSPEGAGNTEAFF
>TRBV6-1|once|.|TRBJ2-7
TGTGCCAGCAGTGAAGCACGGGTCGTCAGCGAGCAGTACTTC
CASSEARVVSEQYF
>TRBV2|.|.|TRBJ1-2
TGTGCCAGCAGTGGACAGGTCGTCTATGGCTACACCTTC
CASSGQVVYGYTF
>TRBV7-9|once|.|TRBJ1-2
TGTGCCAGCAGCTCCGAACAGGAAAACTATGGCTACACCTTC
CASSSEQENYGYTF
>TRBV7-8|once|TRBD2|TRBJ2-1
TGTGCCAGCAGCTTTAGCGGGGCCAACAATGAGCAGTTCTTC
CASSFSGANNEQFF
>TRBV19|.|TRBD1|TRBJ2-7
TGTGCCAGTAGTATCGGCCGGGGACAGGGGGTTACCTACGAGCAGTACTTC
CASSIGRGQGVTYEQYF
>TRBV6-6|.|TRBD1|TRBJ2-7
TGTGCCAGCATAAAGGACAGGAACACCTACGAGCAGTACTTC
CASIKDRNTYEQYF
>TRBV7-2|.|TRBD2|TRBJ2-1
TGTGCCAGCAGCTTAGAACTAGCGGGTAACAATGAGCAGTTCTTC
CASSLELAGNNEQFF
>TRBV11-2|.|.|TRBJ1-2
TGTGCCAGCAGCTTAGATGGCTCTGCCTTTGGCTACACCTTC
CASSLDGSAFGYTF
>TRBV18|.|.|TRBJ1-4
TGTGCCAGCTCACGGGGGCCCGCAACTAATGAAAAACTGTTTTTT
CASSRGPATNEKLFF
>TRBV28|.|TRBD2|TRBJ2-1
TGTGCCAGCAGTCCGGGAGGGAGGGCCTACAATGAGCAGTTCTTC
CASSPGGRAYNEQFF
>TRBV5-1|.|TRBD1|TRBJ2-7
TGCGCCACCCGCCCCGTGACAGGGAACGAGCAGTACTTC
CATRPVTGNEQYF
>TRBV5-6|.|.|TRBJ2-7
TGTGCCAGCAGCCGGGGGAGAGCCTACGAGCAGTACTTC
CASSRGRAYEQYF
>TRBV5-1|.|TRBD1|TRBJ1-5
TGCGCCAGCAGCTTGGGTCAGGGGGGCAATCAGCCCCAGCATTTT
CASSLGQGGNQPQHF
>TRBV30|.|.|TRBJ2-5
TGTGCCTGGAGTGGTCAGGGAGAGACCCAGTACTTC
CAWSGQGETQYF
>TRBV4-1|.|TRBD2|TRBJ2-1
TGCGCCAGCAGCCAAAACTCGGCAGCGGGAGAAGTCGATGAGCAGTTCTTC
CASSQNSAAGEVDEQFF
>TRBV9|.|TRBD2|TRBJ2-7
TGTGCCAGCGCCCCGGCGGGGGCCTACGAGCAGTACTTC
CASAPAGAYEQYF
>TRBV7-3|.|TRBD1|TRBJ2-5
TGTGCCAGCAGCTTAACGGGGACAGGGGAAGAGACCCAGTACTTC
CASSLTGTGEETQYF
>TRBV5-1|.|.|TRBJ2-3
TGCGCCAGCAGCTTGGGCGGGACTCGAACAGATACGCAGTATTTT
CASSLGGTRTDTQYF
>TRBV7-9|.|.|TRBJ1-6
TGTGCCAGCAGCTTAGCGGGGGGGACGGATAATTCACCCCTCCACTTT
CASSLAGGTDNSPLHF
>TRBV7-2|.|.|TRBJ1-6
TGTGCCAGCAGCTTAGTTTCCGGGTGGGATTCACCCCTCCACTTT
CASSLVSGWDSPLHF
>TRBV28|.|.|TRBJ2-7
TGTGCCAGCAGTTTTCCGGACACCCGCCGGGAGCAGTACTTC
CASSFPDTRREQYF
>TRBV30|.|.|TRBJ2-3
TGTGCCTGGAGTGTACGGACAGGCACAGATACGCAGTATTTT
CAWSVRTGTDTQYF
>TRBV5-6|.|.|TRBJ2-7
TGTGCCAGCAGCTGGGGCCCCGACAGAGCCTACGAGCAGTACTTC
CASSWGPDRAYEQYF
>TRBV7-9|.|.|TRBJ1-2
TGTGCCAGCAGCTTAGGCCGAGGTGGAGTTGACTATGGCTACACCTTC
CASSLGRGGVDYGYTF
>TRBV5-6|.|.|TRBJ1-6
TGTGCCAGCAGCGAAAGAAGTGGCGGAAGCTCCTATAATTCACCCCTCCACTTT
CASSERSGGSSYNSPLHF
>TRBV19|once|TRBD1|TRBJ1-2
TGTGCCAGTAGTCGACAGGGGGTTTATGGCTACACCTTC
CASSRQGVYGYTF
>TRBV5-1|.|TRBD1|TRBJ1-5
TGCGCCAGCAGCCCGGGAGACAGGGCCCATCAGCCCCAGCATTTT
CASSPGDRAHQPQHF
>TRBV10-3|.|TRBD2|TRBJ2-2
TGTGCCATCAGTGAAGTGCGGGAGGTCACCGGGGAGCTGTTTTTT
CAISEVREVTGELFF
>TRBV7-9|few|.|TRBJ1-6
TGTGCCAGCAGCTTTTCCGTGACGCCAGGCTCCTATAATTCACCCCTCCACTTT
CASSFSVTPGSYNSPLHF